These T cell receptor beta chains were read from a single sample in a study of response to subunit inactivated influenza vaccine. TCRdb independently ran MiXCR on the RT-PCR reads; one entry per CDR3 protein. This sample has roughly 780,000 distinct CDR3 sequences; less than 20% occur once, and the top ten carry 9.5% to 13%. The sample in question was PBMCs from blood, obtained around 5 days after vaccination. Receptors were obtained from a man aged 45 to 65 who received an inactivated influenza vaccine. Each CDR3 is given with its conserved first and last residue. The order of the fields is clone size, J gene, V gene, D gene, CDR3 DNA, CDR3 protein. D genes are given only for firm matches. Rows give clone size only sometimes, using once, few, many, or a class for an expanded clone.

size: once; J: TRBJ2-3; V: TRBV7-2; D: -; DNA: TGTGCCAGCAGCTTCCCTATAGGGACAGATACGCAGTATTTT; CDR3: CASSFPIGTDTQYF
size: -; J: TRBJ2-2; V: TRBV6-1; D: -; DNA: TGTGCCAGCAGGCCGGGACCAGCCTGGGAGGAGCTGTTTTTT; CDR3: CASRPGPAWEELFF
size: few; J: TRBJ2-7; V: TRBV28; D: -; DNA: TGTGCCACCTCAGCGGTGGGGGCCTACGAGCAGTACTTC; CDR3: CATSAVGAYEQYF
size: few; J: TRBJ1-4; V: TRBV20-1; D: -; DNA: TGCAGTGCTAGAGACAGGACGGGTGAAAAACTGTTTTTT; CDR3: CSARDRTGEKLFF
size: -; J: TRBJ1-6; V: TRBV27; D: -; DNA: TGTGCCAGCAGTTTCCGGCAGTCCGGTTCACCCCTCCACTTT; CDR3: CASSFRQSGSPLHF
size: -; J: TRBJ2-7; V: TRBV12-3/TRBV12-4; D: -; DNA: TGTGCCAGCAGTTCCGGCTACTCCTACGAGCAGTACTTC; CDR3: CASSSGYSYEQYF
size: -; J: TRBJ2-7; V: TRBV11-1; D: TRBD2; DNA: TGTGCCAGCAGCTTAGAAAGGTCTCGACGGGGCGGGAGCTCCTACGAGCAGTACTTC; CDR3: CASSLERSRRGGSSYEQYF
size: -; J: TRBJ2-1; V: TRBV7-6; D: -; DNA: TGTGCCAGCAGCCGCAGGGAAAATACCTACAATGAGCAGTTCTTC; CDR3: CASSRRENTYNEQFF
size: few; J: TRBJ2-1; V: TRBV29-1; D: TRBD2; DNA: TGCAGCGTTGAAACACGGCTAGCGGGATACAATGAGCAGTTCTTC; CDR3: CSVETRLAGYNEQFF
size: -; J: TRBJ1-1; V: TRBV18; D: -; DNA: TGTGCCAGCTCACCTCTAGGGAAAGATGCTTTCTTT; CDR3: CASSPLGKDAFF
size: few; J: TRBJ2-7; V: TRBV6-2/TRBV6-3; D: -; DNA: -; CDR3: CAVGGYRSVTSSTSGLNEQYF
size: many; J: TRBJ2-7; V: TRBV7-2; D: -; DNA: TGTGCCAGCAACTCACCAGGGGTGGCCGAGCAGTACTTC; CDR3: CASNSPGVAEQYF
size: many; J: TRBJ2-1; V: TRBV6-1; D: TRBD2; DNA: TGTGCCAGCAGCCGGGACTACCAAAGCAATGAGCAGTTCTTC; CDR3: CASSRDYQSNEQFF
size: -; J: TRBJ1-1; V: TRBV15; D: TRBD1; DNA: TGTGCCACCAGCAGGGACAGGGATGAGAACACTGAAGCTTTCTTT; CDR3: CATSRDRDENTEAFF
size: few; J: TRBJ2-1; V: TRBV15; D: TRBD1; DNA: TGTGCCACCAGCAGAGTTAGGACAGGGACGGCTAATGAGCAGTTCTTC; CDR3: CATSRVRTGTANEQFF
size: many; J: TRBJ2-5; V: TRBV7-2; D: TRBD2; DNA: TGTGCCAGCAGCTTCGCCGGGACTAGCGTAGAGACCCAGTACTTC; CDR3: CASSFAGTSVETQYF
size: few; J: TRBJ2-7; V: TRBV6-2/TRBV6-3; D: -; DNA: TGTGCCAGCAGTTACCTAGCTTACGAGCAGTACTTC; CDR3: CASSYLAYEQYF
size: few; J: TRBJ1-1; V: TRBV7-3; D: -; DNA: TGTGCCAGCAGCTTGACAGAGAGCACTGAAGCTTTCTTT; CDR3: CASSLTESTEAFF
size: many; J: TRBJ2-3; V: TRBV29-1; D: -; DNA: TGCAGCGTTCTCCGGGACCCCACCCCGACAGATACGCAGTATTTT; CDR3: CSVLRDPTPTDTQYF
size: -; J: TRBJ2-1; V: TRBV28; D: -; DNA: TGTGCCAGCAGTCGTCGCCTCCCAGTCGGGGGTGAGCAGTTCTTC; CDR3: CASSRRLPVGGEQFF
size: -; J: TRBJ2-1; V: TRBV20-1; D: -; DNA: TGCAGTGCTAGAATGGGGAGCTCCTACAATGAGCAGTTCTTC; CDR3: CSARMGSSYNEQFF
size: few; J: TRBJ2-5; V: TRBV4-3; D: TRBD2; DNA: TGCGCCAGCAGCCCTAGCGGGGTCCAAGAGACCCAGTACTTC; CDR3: CASSPSGVQETQYF
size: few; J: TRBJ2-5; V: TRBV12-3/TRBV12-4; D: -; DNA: TGTGCCAGCAGCTCAATAATTGGCGGCTTCCAAGAGACCCAGTACTTC; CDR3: CASSSIIGGFQETQYF
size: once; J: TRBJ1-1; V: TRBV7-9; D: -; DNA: TGTGCCAGCAGCAAACAGGGTGGCACTGAAGCTTTCTTT; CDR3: CASSKQGGTEAFF
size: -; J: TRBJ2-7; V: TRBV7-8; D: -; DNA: TGTGCCAGCAGCATCAGCATTTGGGAGCAGTACTTC; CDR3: CASSISIWEQYF
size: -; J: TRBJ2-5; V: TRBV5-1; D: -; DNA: TGCGCCAGCAGCCAGGGGGGTGTTCCCTCCCTAAGACAAGAGACCCAGTACTTC; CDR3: CASSQGGVPSLRQETQYF
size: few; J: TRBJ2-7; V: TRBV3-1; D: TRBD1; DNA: TGTGCCAGCAGCCGATACCAGGGGGCTGGCGAGCAGTACTTC; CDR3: CASSRYQGAGEQYF
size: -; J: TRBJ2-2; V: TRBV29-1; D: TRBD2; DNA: TGCAGCGTAGACGGGGGGAAGAACACCGGGGAGCTGTTTTTT; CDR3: CSVDGGKNTGELFF
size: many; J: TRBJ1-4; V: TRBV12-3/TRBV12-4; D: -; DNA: TGTGCCAGCAGCCCGACGGGTCCTGATGAAAAACTGTTTTTT; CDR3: CASSPTGPDEKLFF
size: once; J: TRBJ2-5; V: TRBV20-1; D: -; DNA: TGCAGTGCTAAAGGGCTGGGAGAGACCCAGTACTTC; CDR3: CSAKGLGETQYF
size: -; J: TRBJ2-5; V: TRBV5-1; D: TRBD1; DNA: TGCGCCAGCAGCGAGGCGGGACAGGGGAGAGAGACCCAGTACTTC; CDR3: CASSEAGQGRETQYF
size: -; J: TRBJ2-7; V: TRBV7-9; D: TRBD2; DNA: TGTGCCAGCAGCTCCACTAGCGGCCCAACCTACGAGCAGTACTTC; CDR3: CASSSTSGPTYEQYF
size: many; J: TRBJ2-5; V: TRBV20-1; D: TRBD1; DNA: TGCAGTGCTAGAGATTATAGGACAGGACAAGAGACCCAGTACTTC; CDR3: CSARDYRTGQETQYF
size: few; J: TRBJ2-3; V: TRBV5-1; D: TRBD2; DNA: TGCGCCAGCAGATCCGGGACTAGCGGGAGTGATACGCAGTATTTT; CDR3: CASRSGTSGSDTQYF
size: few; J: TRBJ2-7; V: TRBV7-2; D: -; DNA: TGTGCCAGCAGCTTAGGCAGACAGGCCCCCCTCCAGCAGTACTTC; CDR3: CASSLGRQAPLQQYF
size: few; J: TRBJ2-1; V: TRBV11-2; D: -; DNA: TGTGCCAGCAGCTCCCCGAGGTTTCGCAATGAGCAGTTCTTC; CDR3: CASSSPRFRNEQFF
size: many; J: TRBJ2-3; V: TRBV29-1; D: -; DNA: TGCAGCGTTGAAGAGTCGGCCAATACGCAGTATTTT; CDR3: CSVEESANTQYF
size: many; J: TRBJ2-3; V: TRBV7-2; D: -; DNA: TGTGCCAGCAGCTTCCTCACAGATACGCAGTATTTT; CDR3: CASSFLTDTQYF
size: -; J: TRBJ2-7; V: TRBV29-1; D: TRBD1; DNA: TGCAGCGCCTTTTATCGGGACAGGGGGCACGAGCAGTACTTC; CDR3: CSAFYRDRGHEQYF
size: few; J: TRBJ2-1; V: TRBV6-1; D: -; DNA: TGTGCCAGCAGTGAAGCGGGGATGTACGGTGAGCAGTTCTTC; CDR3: CASSEAGMYGEQFF
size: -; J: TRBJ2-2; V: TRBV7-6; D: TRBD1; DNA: TGTGCCAGCAGCTTAGACCGGGACAGGGAACACACCGGGGAGCTGTTTTTT; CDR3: CASSLDRDREHTGELFF
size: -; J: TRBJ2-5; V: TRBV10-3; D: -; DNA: TGTGCCATCAGATCCGGGTCCCAAGAGACCCAGTACTTC; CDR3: CAIRSGSQETQYF
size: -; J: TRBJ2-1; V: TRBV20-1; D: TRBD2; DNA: TGCAGTGCTACTAACCCACTAGCGGGAGCATCCTACAATGAGCAGTTCTTC; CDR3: CSATNPLAGASYNEQFF
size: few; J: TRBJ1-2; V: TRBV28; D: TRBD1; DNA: TGTGCCAGCAGTTTATTCCCCGGCCTAAAACAGGGGGCACACTATGGCTACACCTTC; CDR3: CASSLFPGLKQGAHYGYTF
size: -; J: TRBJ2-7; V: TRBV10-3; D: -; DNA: TGTGCCATCAGTGTCGACAACGCCTACGAGCAGTACTTC; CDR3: CAISVDNAYEQYF
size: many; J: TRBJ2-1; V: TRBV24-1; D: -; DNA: TGTGCCACCAGGCCAGGGTGGGAGAATGAGCAGTTCTTC; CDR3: CATRPGWENEQFF
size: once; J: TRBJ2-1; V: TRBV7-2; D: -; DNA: TGTGCCAGCAGCTCCATTTTAGTTGATGAGCAGTTCTTC; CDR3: CASSSILVDEQFF
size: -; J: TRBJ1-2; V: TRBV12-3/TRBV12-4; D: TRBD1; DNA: TGTGCCAGCAGTTCGACAGGGTTTCAGTATGGCTACACCTTC; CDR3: CASSSTGFQYGYTF
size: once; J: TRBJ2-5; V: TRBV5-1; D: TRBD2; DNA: TGCGCCAGCAGCTTGAGCAGCGGGGCTGAGACCCAGTACTTC; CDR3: CASSLSSGAETQYF
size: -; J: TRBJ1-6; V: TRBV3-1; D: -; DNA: TGTGCCAGCAGCCAAGGCCCGAGATCTTCACCCCTCCACTTT; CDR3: CASSQGPRSSPLHF
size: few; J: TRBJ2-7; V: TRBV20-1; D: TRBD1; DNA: TGCAGTGGTACGAGACAGGGGGCGGACGAGCAGTACTTC; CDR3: CSGTRQGADEQYF
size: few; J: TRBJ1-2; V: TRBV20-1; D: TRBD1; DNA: TGCAGTGCCGAAGCCGGGACAGACTATGGCTACACCTTC; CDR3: CSAEAGTDYGYTF
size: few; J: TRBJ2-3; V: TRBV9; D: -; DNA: TGTGCCAGCAGCAACTCCCCAAGGGGCACAGATACGCAGTATTTT; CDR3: CASSNSPRGTDTQYF
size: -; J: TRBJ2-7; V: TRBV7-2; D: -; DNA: TGTGCCAGCAGCCGAGGACAGATAGACGAGCAGTACTTC; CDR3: CASSRGQIDEQYF
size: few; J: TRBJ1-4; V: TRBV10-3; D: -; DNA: TGTGCCATAACCTCCGGGGGTCGACATGAAAAACTGTTTTTT; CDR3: CAITSGGRHEKLFF
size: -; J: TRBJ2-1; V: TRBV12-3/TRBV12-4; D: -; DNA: TGTGCCAGCAGACCGTACCGCCCCGTTTGGATTAACAATGAGCAGTTCTTC; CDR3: CASRPYRPVWINNEQFF
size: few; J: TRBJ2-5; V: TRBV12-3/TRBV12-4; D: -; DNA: TGTGCCAGCAGCCTCTCCGGGACGAGAAGAGAGACCCAGTACTTC; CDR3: CASSLSGTRRETQYF
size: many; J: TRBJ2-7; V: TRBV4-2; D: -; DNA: TGTGCCAGCAGCCAAGAACGAGGCTACGAGCAGTACTTC; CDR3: CASSQERGYEQYF
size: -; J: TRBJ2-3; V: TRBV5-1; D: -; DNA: TGCGCCAGCAGCTTTGTATCCGCCGGGGCCGGACTGAGCACAGATACGCAGTATTTT; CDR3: CASSFVSAGAGLSTDTQYF